The rows below give T cell receptor beta chains drawn from one sample of a study of ipilimumab plus nivolumab after autologous stem cell transplantation. The method was immunoSEQ multiplex PCR; TCRdb's version includes in-frame clones alone and lacks a portion of them. Of approximately 9,800 clones in the sample, 78% were seen once. The input for sequencing was PBMCs, taken in a trial of ipilimumab plus nivolumab as post-transplant consolidation. The receptor set was obtained from a male donor with diffuse large B-cell lymphoma. The CDR3 runs from the conserved cysteine through the conserved F or W. A D gene is named only where the DNA matches it firmly. Clone size is shown for a subset of rows, as once, few, many or a class of expanded clone.

J gene | D gene | clone size | V gene | CDR3 protein | CDR3 DNA
TRBJ2-7 | NA | NA | TRBV7-9 | CASSFTTGSYEQYF | TGTGCCAGCAGCTTTACGACAGGCAGCTACGAGCAGTACTTC
TRBJ2-1 | TRBD2 | NA | TRBV11-3 | CASSPPGAGGYEQFF | TGTGCCAGCAGCCCCCCGGGAGCGGGGGGATATGAGCAGTTCTTC
TRBJ2-2 | NA | NA | TRBV19 | CASSIQGWTGELFF | TGTGCCAGTAGTATTCAGGGTTGGACCGGGGAGCTGTTTTTT
TRBJ1-2 | NA | NA | TRBV6-6 | CASTPNPPGSNYGYTF | TGTGCCAGCACTCCCAACCCCCCAGGTTCTAACTATGGCTACACCTTC
TRBJ2-3 | TRBD1 | NA | TRBV28 | CASSPGQGGDTQYF | TGTGCCAGCAGTCCAGGACAGGGAGGAGATACGCAGTATTTT
TRBJ2-7 | NA | large | TRBV7-9 | CASSLDRSEQYF | TGTGCCAGCAGCTTAGACCGGAGCGAGCAGTACTTC
TRBJ1-1 | TRBD1 | once | TRBV7-8 | CASSSTGWGTEAFF | TGTGCCAGCAGCTCGACAGGGTGGGGCACTGAAGCTTTCTTT
TRBJ2-1 | TRBD2 | once | TRBV5-3 | CARSFGTSLNEQFF | TGTGCCAGAAGCTTCGGGACTAGTCTTAATGAGCAGTTCTTC
TRBJ1-1 | NA | NA | TRBV5-8 | CASSLAVSGGTEAFF | TGTGCCAGCAGCTTGGCTGTCAGTGGCGGCACTGAAGCTTTCTTT
TRBJ1-1 | TRBD1 | NA | TRBV19 | CASRYDRVMNTEAFF | TGTGCCAGTAGGTACGACAGGGTGATGAACACTGAAGCTTTCTTT
TRBJ1-1 | TRBD1 | NA | TRBV10-2 | CASRDRQGATNTEAFF | TGCGCCAGCAGGGACCGACAGGGGGCTACGAACACTGAAGCTTTCTTT
TRBJ1-1 | TRBD1 | NA | TRBV2 | CASRTGVSNTEAFF | TGTGCCAGCAGGACAGGGGTCTCGAACACTGAAGCTTTCTTT
TRBJ1-1 | NA | few | TRBV10-2 | CASGSAGEAFF | TGCGCCAGCGGGTCTGCAGGGGAAGCTTTCTTT
TRBJ2-1 | TRBD2 | NA | TRBV6-5 | CASSHSGGVYNEQFF | TGTGCCAGCAGTCATAGCGGGGGGGTCTACAATGAGCAGTTCTTC
TRBJ2-2 | TRBD1 | NA | TRBV5-4 | CASSLAGTGGTGELFF | TGTGCCAGCAGCTTGGCCGGGACAGGGGGCACCGGGGAGCTGTTTTTT
TRBJ2-3 | NA | NA | TRBV7-4 | CASSSCGVSTDTQYF | TGTGCCAGCAGCTCTTGCGGGGTAAGCACAGATACGCAGTATTTT
TRBJ2-3 | NA | NA | TRBV9 | CASSPLARRTDTQYF | TGTGCCAGCAGCCCTCTGGCGCGCCGCACAGATACGCAGTATTTT
TRBJ2-3 | NA | once | TRBV19 | CASRGSGRSTDTQYF | TGTGCCAGTAGGGGGAGTGGACGCAGCACAGATACGCAGTATTTT
TRBJ1-1 | NA | NA | TRBV28 | CASRGVGTEAFF | TGTGCCAGCAGGGGGGTGGGCACTGAAGCTTTCTTT
TRBJ2-1 | TRBD2 | NA | TRBV2 | CASRLVGGAVEQFF | TGTGCCAGCAGATTGGTCGGGGGGGCAGTTGAGCAGTTCTTC
TRBJ1-1 | NA | NA | TRBV11-2 | CASRTVGNTEAFF | TGTGCCAGCAGGACGGTAGGGAACACTGAAGCTTTCTTT
TRBJ1-4 | TRBD1 | NA | TRBV7-9 | CASGQGASNEKLFF | TGTGCCAGTGGACAGGGGGCGTCTAATGAAAAACTGTTTTTT
TRBJ2-7 | NA | NA | TRBV6-1 | CATSRPGVSYEQYF | TGTGCCACCTCACGACCAGGAGTCTCCTACGAGCAGTACTTC
TRBJ2-1 | NA | NA | TRBV7-3 | CASSPSRDNEQFF | TGTGCCAGCAGCCCGTCCCGCGACAATGAGCAGTTCTTC